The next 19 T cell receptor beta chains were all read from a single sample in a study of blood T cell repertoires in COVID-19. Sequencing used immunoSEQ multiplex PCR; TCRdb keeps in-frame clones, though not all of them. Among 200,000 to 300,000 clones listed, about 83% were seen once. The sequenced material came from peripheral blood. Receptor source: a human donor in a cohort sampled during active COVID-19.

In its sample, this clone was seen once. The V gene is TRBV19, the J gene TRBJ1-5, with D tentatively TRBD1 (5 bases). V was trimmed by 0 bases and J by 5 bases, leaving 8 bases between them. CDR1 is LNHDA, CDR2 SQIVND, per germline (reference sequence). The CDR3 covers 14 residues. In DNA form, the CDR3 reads TGTGCCAGTAGTATAGACAGGGAGGATCAGCCCCAGCATTTT. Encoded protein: CASSIDREDQPQHF.

CDR3 region: CASSIRQASGELFF. Written as DNA, the CDR3 is TGTGCCAGTAGTATACGGCAGGCTTCCGGGGAGCTGTTTTTT. The chain carries TRBV19 and TRBJ2-2; D remains ambiguous. V dropped 2 bases and J dropped 6 bases, with 10 bases sitting between them. The CDR3 runs 14 residues. Germline loops: CDR1 LNHDA, CDR2 SQIVND (reference sequence). The full variable domain, in which reference TRBV19 and TRBJ2-2 provide the parts outside the CDR3, is DGGITQSPKYLFRKEGQNVTLSCEQNLNHDAMYWYRQDPGQGLRLIYYSQIVNDFQKGDIAEGYSVSREKKESFPLTVTSAQKNPTAFYLCASSIRQASGELFFGEGSRLTVL.

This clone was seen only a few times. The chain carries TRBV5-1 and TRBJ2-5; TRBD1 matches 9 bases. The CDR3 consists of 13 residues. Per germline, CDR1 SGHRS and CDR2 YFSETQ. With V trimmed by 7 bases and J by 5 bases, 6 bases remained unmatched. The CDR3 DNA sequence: TGCGCCAGCTCGGACAGGGGAGGGGAGACCCAGTACTTC. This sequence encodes CASSDRGGETQYF.

CDR3 protein: CAWGSGNSGGILYNEQFF. CDR3 DNA sequence: TGTGCCTGGGGGTCGGGTAATAGCGGGGGGATTTTATACAATGAGCAGTTCTTC. The chain employs TRBV30 and TRBJ2-1, with TRBD2 identical over 10 bases. Trimming at V came to 5 bases and at J to 4 bases, leaving 17 bases not matched to a gene. The CDR3 length is 18 residues. The germline V gene has CDR1 GTSNPN and CDR2 SVGIG (reference sequence).

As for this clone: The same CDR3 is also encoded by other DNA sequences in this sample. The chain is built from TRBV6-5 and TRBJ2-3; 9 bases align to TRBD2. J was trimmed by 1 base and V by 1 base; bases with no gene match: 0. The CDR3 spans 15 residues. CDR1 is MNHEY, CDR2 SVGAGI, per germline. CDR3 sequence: CASSYLAGGTDTQYF. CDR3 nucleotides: TGTGCCAGCAGTTACTTAGCGGGGGGCACAGATACGCAGTATTTT.

The CDR3 coding sequence is TGTGCCAGCAGCTTACGACAGGGCTACGAGCAGTACTTC. Its translation: CASSLRQGYEQYF. This chain links TRBV7-2 with TRBJ2-7; 7 nucleotides align to TRBD1. V was clipped by 2 bases and J by 3 bases; unmatched bases: 1. Germline-derived CDR1 and CDR2 are SGHTA and FQGNSA. This CDR3 has 13 residues.

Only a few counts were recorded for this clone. CDR3: CASRNRENSPLHF. The CDR3 region has the DNA TGTGCCAGCAGGAACCGAGAAAATTCACCCCTCCACTTT. The V and J genes are TRBV5-6 and TRBJ1-6, with D uncertain. The length of the CDR3 is 13 residues. From germline, CDR1 is SGHDT and CDR2 YYEEEE. The V end was cut by 5 bases, the J end by 7 bases, with 10 bases between.

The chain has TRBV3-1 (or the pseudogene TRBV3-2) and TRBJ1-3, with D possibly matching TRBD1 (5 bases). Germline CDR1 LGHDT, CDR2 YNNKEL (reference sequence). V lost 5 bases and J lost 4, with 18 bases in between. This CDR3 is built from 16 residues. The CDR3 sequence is CASSTLQGFQGNTIYF. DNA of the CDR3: TGTGCCAGCAGCACCCTCCAGGGCTTCCAAGGAAACACCATATATTTT.

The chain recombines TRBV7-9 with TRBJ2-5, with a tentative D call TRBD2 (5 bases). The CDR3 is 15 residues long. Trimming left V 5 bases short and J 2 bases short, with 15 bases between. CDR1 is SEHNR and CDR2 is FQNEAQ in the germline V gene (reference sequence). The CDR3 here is CASSPKGGLQETQYF. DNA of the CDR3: TGTGCCAGCAGCCCCAAAGGAGGCTTACAAGAGACCCAGTACTTC. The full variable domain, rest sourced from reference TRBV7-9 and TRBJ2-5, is DTGVSQNPRHKITKRGQNVTFRCDPISEHNRLYWYRQTLGQGPEFLTYFQNEAQLEKSRLLSDRFSAERPKGSFSTLEIQRTEQGDSAMYLCASSPKGGLQETQYFGPGTRLLVL.

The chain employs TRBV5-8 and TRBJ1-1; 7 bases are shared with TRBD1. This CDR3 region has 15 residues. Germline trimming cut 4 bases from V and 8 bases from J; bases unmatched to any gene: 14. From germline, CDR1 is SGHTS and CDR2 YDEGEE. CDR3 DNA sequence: TGTGCCAGCAGCCCGCCGGGACAGTTTCTTCCAGAAGCTTTCTTT. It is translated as CASSPPGQFLPEAFF.

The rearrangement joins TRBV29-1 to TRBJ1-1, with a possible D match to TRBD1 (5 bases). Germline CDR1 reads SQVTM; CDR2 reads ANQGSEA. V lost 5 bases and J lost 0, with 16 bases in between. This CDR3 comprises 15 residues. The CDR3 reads CSVPGQGRMNTEAFF. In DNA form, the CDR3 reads TGCAGCGTTCCTGGACAAGGGAGGATGAACACTGAAGCTTTCTTT.

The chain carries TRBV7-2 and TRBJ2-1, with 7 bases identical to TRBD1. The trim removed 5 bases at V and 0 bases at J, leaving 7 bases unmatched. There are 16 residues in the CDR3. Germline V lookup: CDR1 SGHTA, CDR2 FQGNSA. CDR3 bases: TGTGCCAGCAGCCGCCAGGGGGTAGGCTCCTACAATGAGCAGTTCTTC. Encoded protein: CASSRQGVGSYNEQFF.

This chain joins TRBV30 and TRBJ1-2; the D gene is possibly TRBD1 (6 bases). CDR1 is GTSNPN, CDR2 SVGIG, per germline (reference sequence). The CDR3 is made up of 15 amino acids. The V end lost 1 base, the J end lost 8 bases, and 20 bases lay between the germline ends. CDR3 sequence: CAWSAQQWTADGYTF. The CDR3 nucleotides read TGTGCCTGGAGTGCTCAACAATGGACAGCTGACGGCTACACCTTC. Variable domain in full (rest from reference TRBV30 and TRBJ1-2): SQTIHQWPATLVQPVGSPLSLECTVEGTSNPNLYWYRQAAGRGLQLLFYSVGIGQISSEVPQNLSASRPQDRQFILSSKKLLLSDSGFYLCAWSAQQWTADGYTFGSGTRLTVV.

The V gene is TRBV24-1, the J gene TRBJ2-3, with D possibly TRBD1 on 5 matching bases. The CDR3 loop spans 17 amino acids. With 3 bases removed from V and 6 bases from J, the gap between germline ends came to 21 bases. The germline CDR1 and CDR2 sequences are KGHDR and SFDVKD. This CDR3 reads CATSDSGQAGKEDTQYF. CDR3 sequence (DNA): TGTGCCACCAGTGATAGTGGTCAGGCAGGGAAGGAGGATACGCAGTATTTT.

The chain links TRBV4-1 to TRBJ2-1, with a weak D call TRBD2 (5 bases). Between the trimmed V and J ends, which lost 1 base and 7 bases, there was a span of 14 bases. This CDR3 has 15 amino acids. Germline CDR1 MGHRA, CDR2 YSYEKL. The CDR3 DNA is TGCGCCAGCAGCCAAGGGGTAGACCGGACTAATGAGCAGTTCTTC. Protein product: CASSQGVDRTNEQFF.

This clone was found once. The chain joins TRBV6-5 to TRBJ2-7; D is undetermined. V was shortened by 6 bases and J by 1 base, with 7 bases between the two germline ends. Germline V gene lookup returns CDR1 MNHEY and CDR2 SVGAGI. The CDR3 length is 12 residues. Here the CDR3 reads CASRRLSYEQYF. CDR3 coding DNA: TGTGCCAGCAGACGACTTTCCTACGAGCAGTACTTC.

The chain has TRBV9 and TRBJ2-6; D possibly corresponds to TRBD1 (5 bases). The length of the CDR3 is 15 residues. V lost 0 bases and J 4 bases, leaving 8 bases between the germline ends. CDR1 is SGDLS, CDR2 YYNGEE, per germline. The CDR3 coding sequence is TGTGCCAGCAGCGTAGGACAGTTCGGGGCCAACGTCCTGACTTTC. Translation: CASSVGQFGANVLTF.

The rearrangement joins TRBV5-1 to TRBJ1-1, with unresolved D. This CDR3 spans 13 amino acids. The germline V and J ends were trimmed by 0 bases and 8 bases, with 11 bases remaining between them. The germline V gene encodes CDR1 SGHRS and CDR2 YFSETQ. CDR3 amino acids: CASSLDRGGEAFF. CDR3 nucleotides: TGCGCCAGCAGCTTGGATCGTGGAGGCGAAGCTTTCTTT.

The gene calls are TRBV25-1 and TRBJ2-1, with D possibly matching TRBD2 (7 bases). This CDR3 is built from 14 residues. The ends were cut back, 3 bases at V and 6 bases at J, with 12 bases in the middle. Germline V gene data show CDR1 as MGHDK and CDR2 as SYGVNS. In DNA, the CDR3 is TGTGCCAGCAGTGACGGAGGGGGGGGCAATGAGCAGTTCTTC. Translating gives CASSDGGGGNEQFF.